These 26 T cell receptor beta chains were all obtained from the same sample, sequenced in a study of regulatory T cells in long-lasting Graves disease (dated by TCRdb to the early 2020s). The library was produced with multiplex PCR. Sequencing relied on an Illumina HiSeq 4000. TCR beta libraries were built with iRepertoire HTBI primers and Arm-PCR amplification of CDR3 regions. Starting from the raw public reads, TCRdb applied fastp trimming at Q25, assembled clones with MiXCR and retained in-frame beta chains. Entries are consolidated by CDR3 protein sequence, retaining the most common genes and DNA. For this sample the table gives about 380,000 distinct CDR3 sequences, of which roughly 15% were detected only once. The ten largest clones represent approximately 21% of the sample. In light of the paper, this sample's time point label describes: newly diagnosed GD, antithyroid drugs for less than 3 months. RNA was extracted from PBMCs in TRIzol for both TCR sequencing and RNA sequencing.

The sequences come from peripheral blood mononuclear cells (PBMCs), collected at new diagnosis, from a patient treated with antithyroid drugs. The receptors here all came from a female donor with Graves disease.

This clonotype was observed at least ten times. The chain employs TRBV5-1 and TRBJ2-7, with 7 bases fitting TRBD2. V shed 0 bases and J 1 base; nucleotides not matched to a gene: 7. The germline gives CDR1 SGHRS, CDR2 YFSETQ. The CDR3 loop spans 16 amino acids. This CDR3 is CASSLEGGTKSYEQYF. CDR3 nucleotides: TGCGCCAGCAGCTTGGAGGGCGGGACTAAGTCCTACGAGCAGTACTTC. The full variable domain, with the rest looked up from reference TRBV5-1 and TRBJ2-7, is KAGVTQTPRYLIKTRGQQVTLSCSPISGHRSVSWYQQTPGQGLQFLFEYFSETQRNKGNFPGRFSGRQFSNSRSEMNVSTLELGDSALYLCASSLEGGTKSYEQYFGPGTRLTVT.

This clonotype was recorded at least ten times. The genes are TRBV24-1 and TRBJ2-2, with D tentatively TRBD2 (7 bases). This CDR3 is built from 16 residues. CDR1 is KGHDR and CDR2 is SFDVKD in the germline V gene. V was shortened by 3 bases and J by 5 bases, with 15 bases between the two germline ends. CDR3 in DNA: TGTGCCACCAGTGATCCCCGAGGGGGAGGGACCGGGGAGCTGTTTTTT. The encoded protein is CATSDPRGGGTGELFF.

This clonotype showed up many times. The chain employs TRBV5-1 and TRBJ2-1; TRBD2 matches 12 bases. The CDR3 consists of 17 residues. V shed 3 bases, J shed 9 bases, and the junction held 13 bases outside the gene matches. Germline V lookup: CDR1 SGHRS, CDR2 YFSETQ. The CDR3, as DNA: TGCGCCAGCAGCTCCTCCCAATTGACTAGCGGGGGTGGTGAGCAGTTCTTC. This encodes CASSSSQLTSGGGEQFF. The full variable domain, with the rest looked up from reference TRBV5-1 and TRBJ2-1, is KAGVTQTPRYLIKTRGQQVTLSCSPISGHRSVSWYQQTPGQGLQFLFEYFSETQRNKGNFPGRFSGRQFSNSRSEMNVSTLELGDSALYLCASSSSQLTSGGGEQFFGPGTRLTVL.

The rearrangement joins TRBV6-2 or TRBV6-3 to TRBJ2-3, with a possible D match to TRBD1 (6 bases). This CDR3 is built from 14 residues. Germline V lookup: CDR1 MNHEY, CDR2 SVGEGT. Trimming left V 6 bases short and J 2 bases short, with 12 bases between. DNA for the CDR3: TGTGCCAGCAGCCCGACAGGACTCACAGATACGCAGTATTTT. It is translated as CASSPTGLTDTQYF.

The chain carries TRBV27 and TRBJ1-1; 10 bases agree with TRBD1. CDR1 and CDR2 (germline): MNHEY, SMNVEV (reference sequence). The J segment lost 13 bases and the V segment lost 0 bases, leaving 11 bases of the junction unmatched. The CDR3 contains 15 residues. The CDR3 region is CASSLSQTPGQGFFF. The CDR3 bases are TGTGCCAGCAGTTTATCGCAAACACCGGGACAGGGGTTTTTCTTT.

CDR3 bases: TGTGCCAGCAGCCATCTGGGCAGGGGGTTTAATGAGCAGTTCTTC. Its translation is CASSHLGRGFNEQFF. The rearrangement uses TRBV14 and TRBJ2-1; 7 bases are shared with TRBD1. Unmatched junction bases numbered 9, after V lost 3 bases and J lost 7 bases. Looked up from germline, CDR1 is SGHDN and CDR2 is FVKESK. This CDR3 has 15 residues.

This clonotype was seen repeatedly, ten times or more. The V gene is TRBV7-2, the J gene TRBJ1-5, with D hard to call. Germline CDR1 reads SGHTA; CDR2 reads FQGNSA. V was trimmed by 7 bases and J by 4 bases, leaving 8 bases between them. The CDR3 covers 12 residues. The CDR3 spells CASTVGNQPQHF. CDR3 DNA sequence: TGTGCCAGCACTGTGGGGAATCAGCCCCAGCATTTT.

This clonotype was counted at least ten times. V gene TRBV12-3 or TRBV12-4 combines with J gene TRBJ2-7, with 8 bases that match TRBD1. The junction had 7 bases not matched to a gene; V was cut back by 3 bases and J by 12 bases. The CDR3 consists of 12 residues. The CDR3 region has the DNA TGTGCCAGCAGTTTGGACAGGGTTGAATCGTACTTC. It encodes CASSLDRVESYF.

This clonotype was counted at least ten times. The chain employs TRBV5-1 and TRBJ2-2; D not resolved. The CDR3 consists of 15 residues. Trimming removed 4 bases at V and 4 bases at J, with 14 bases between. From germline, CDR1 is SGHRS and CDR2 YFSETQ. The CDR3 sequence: CASSAYYPTTGELFF. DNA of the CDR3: TGCGCCAGCAGCGCCTATTACCCCACCACCGGGGAGCTGTTTTTT.

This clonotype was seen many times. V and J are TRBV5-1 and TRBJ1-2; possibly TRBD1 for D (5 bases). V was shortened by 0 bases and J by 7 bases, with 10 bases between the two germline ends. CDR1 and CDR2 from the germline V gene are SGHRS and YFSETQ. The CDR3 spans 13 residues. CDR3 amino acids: CASSLGGDGGYTF. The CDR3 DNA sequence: TGCGCCAGCAGCTTGGGAGGGGACGGTGGCTACACCTTC.

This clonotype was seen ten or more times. The CDR3 here is CASSLARQGAGETQYF. CDR3 nucleotide sequence: TGTGCCAGCAGCTTAGCGAGGCAGGGGGCGGGAGAGACCCAGTACTTC. This rearrangement joins TRBV7-6 to TRBJ2-5; 8 nucleotides line up with TRBD1. Germline V lookup: CDR1 SGHVS, CDR2 FNYEAQ. V lost 0 bases, J lost 4 bases, and 7 bases stayed unmatched. This CDR3 has 16 amino acids.

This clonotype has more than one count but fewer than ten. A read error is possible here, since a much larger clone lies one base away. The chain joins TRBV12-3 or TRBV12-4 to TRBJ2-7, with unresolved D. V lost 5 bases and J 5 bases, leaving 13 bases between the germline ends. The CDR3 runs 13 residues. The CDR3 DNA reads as TGTGCCAGCAGTATGGGCAGGCAGGACGAGCAGTACTTC. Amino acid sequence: CASSMGRQDEQYF.

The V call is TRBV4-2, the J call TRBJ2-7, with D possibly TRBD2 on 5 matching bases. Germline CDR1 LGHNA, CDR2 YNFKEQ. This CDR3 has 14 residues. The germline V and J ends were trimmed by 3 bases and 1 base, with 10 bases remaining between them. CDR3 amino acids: CASSQAEGSYEQYF. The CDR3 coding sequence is TGTGCCAGCAGCCAGGCCGAGGGTTCCTACGAGCAGTACTTC.

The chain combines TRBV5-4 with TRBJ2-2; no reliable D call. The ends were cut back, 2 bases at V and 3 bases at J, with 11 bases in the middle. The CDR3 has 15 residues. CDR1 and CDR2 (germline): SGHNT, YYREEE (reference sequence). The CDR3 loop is CASSFAQTYTGELFF. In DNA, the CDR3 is TGTGCCAGCAGCTTCGCTCAAACCTACACCGGGGAGCTGTTTTTT.

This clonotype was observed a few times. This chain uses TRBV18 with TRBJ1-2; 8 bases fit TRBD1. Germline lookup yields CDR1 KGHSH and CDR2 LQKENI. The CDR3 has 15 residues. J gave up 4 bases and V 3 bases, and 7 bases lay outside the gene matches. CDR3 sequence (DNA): TGTGCCAGCTCACCCTCCCGGGACAGGATCTATGGCTACACCTTC. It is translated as CASSPSRDRIYGYTF. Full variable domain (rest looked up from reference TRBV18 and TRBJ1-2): NAGVMQNPRHLVRRRGQEARLRCSPMKGHSHVYWYRQLPEEGLKFMVYLQKENIIDESGMPKERFSAEFPKEGPSILRIQQVVRGDSAAYFCASSPSRDRIYGYTFGSGTRLTVV.

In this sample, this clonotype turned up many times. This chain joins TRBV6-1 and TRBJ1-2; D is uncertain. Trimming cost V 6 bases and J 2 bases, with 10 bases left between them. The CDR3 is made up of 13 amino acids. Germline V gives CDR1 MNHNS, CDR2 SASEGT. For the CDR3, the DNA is TGTGCCAGCAGATTAGAACGGAACTATGGCTACACCTTC. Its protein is CASRLERNYGYTF.

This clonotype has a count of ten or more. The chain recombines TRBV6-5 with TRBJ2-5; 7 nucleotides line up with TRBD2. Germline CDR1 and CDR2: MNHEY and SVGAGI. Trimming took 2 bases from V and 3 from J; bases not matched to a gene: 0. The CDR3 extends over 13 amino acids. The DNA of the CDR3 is TGTGCCAGCAGTTACGGGGGGGAAGAGACCCAGTACTTC. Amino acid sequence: CASSYGGEETQYF.

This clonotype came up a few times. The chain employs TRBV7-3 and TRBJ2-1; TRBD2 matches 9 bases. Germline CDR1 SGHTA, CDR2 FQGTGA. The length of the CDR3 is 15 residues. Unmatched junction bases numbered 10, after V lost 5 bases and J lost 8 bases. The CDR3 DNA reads TGTGCCAGCAGCCCCCTTCGCGGGAGGGTGGATGAGCAGTTCTTC. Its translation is CASSPLRGRVDEQFF.

The CDR3 sequence is CASRSQGYTGELFF. In DNA, the CDR3 is TGCGCCAGCAGGAGCCAAGGTTACACCGGGGAGCTGTTTTTT. The gene calls are TRBV5-1 and TRBJ2-2, with D hard to call. The length of the CDR3 is 14 residues. CDR1 and CDR2 from the germline V gene are SGHRS and YFSETQ. V gave up 5 bases and J gave up 3 bases, with 11 bases separating them. The whole variable domain, filled in from reference TRBV5-1 and TRBJ2-2, reads KAGVTQTPRYLIKTRGQQVTLSCSPISGHRSVSWYQQTPGQGLQFLFEYFSETQRNKGNFPGRFSGRQFSNSRSEMNVSTLELGDSALYLCASRSQGYTGELFFGEGSRLTVL.

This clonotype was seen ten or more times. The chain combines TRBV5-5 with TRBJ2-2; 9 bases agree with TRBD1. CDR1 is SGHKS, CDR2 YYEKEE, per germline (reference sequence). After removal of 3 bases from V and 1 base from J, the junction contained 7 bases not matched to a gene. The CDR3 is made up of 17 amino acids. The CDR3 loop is CASSYRGQGMNTGELFF. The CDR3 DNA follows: TGTGCCAGCAGCTACCGGGGACAGGGAATGAACACCGGGGAGCTGTTTTTT.

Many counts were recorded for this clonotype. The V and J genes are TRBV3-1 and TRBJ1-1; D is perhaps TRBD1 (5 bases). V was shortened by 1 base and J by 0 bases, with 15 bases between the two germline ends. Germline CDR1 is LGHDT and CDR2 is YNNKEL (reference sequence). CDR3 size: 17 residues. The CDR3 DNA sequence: TGTGCCAGCAGCCAAGTTTGGGGGAATAATTTGAACACTGAAGCTTTCTTT. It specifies CASSQVWGNNLNTEAFF.

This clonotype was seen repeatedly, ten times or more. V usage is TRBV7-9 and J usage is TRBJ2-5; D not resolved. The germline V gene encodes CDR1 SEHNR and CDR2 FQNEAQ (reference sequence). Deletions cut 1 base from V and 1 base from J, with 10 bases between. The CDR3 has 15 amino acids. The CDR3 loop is CASSLGWVAQETQYF. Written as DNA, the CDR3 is TGTGCCAGCAGCTTAGGGTGGGTGGCCCAAGAGACCCAGTACTTC.

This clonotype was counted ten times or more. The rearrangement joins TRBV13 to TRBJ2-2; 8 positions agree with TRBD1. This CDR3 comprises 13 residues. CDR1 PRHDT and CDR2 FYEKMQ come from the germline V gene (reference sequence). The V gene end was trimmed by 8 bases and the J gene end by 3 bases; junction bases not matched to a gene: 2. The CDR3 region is CASWGQDTGELFF. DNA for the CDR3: TGTGCCAGCTGGGGACAGGACACCGGGGAGCTGTTTTTT.

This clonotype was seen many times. The CDR3 sequence is CASSDPGLNTEAFF. For the CDR3, the DNA is TGTGCCAGCAGCGACCCAGGACTGAACACTGAAGCTTTCTTT. The chain recombines TRBV27 with TRBJ1-1; D unclear. The CDR3 covers 14 residues. CDR1 MNHEY and CDR2 SMNVEV come from the germline V gene (reference sequence). V shed 6 bases and J shed 0 bases, with 11 bases lying between them.

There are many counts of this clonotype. DNA of the CDR3: TGTGCCAGCAGCCAAGGGTTTTCGGGAACAGATACGCAGTATTTT. Protein: CASSQGFSGTDTQYF. The chain joins TRBV3-1 to TRBJ2-3; D is possibly TRBD2 (5 bases). The V end lost 1 base, the J end lost 3 bases, and 11 bases lay between the germline ends. Germline-derived CDR1 and CDR2 are LGHDT and YNNKEL (reference sequence). The CDR3 runs 15 residues.

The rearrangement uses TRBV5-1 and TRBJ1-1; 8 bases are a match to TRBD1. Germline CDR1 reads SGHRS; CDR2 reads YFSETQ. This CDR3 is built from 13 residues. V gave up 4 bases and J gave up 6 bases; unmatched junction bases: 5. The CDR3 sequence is CASSRTGFPEAFF. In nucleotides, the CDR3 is TGCGCCAGCAGCCGGACAGGGTTCCCTGAAGCTTTCTTT.